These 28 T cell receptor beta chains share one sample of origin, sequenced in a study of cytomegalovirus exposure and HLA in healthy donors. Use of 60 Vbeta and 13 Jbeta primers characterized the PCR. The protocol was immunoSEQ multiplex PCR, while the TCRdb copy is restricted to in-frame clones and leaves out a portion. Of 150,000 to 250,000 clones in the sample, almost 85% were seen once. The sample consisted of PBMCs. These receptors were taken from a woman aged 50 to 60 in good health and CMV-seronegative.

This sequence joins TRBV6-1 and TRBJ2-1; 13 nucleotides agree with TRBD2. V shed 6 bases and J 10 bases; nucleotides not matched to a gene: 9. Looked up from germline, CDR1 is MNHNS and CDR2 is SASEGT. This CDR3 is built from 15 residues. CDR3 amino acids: CASRGGTSGTREQFF. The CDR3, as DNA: TGTGCCAGCAGGGGCGGGACTAGCGGGACTCGGGAGCAGTTCTTC.

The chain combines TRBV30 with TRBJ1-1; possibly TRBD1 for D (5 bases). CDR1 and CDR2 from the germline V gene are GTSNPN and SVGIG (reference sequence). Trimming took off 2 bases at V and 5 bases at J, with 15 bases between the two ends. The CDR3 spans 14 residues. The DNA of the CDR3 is TGTGCCTGGAGTACCCTGGGGGGAGGGACTGAAGCTTTCTTT. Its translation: CAWSTLGGGTEAFF.

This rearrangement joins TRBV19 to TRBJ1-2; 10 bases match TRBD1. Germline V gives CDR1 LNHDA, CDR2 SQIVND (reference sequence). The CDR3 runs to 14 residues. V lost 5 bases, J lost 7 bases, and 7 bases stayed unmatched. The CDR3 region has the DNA TGTGCCAGTAGTGTAAGACAGGGGGCTTCTGGCTACACCTTC. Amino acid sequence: CASSVRQGASGYTF. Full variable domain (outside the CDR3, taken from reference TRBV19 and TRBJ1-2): DGGITQSPKYLFRKEGQNVTLSCEQNLNHDAMYWYRQDPGQGLRLIYYSQIVNDFQKGDIAEGYSVSREKKESFPLTVTSAQKNPTAFYLCASSVRQGASGYTFGSGTRLTVV.

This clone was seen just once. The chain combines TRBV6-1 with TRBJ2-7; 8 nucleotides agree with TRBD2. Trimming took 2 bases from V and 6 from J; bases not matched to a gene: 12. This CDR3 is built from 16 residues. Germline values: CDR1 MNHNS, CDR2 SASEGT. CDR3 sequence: CASSETAGTSGSEQYF. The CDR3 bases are TGTGCCAGCAGTGAAACAGCCGGGACTAGTGGGAGCGAGCAGTACTTC.

CDR3 DNA sequence: TGTGCCAGCAGCTTAGGGACTAGTCTCCACGAGCAGTACTTC. Its translation: CASSLGTSLHEQYF. This chain joins TRBV5-6 and TRBJ2-7, with 8 positions matching TRBD2. Germline-derived CDR1 and CDR2 are SGHDT and YYEEEE. Germline trimming cut 2 bases from V and 5 bases from J; bases unmatched to any gene: 6. The CDR3 is 14 amino acids. The complete variable domain, with remaining parts taken from reference TRBV5-6 and TRBJ2-7, reads DAGVTQSPTHLIKTRGQQVTLRCSPKSGHDTVSWYQQALGQGPQFIFQYYEEEERQRGNFPDRFSGHQFPNYSSELNVNALLLGDSALYLCASSLGTSLHEQYFGPGTRLTVT.

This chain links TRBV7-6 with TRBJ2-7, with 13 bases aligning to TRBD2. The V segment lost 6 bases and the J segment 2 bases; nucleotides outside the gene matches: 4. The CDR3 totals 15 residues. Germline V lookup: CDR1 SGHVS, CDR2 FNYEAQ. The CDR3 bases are TGTGCCAGCAGGGAAGGGACTAGCGGGACCTACGAGCAGTACTTC. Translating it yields CASREGTSGTYEQYF. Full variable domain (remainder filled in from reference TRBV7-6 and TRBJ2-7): GAGVSQSPRYKVTKRGQDVALRCDPISGHVSLYWYRQALGQGPEFLTYFNYEAQQDKSGLPNDRFSAERPEGSISTLTIQRTEQRDSAMYRCASREGTSGTYEQYFGPGTRLTVT.

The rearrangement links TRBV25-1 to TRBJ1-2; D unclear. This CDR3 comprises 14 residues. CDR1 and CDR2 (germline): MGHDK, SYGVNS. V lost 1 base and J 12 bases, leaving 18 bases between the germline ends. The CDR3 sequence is CASSESHGSAANTF. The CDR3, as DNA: TGTGCCAGCAGTGAATCCCACGGGTCCGCCGCCAACACCTTC.

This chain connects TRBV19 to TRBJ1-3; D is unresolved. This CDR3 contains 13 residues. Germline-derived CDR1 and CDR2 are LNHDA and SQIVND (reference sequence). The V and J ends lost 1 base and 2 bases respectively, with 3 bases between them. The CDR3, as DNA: TGTGCCAGTAGTATAGGAGCTGGAAACACCATATATTTT. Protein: CASSIGAGNTIYF. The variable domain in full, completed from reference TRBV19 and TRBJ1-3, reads DGGITQSPKYLFRKEGQNVTLSCEQNLNHDAMYWYRQDPGQGLRLIYYSQIVNDFQKGDIAEGYSVSREKKESFPLTVTSAQKNPTAFYLCASSIGAGNTIYFGEGSWLTVV.

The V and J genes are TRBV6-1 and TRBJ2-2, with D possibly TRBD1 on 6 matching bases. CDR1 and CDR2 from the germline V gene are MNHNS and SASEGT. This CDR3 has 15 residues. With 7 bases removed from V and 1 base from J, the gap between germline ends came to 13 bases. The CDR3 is CASKEWGQNTGELFF. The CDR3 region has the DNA TGTGCCAGCAAAGAATGGGGACAGAACACCGGGGAGCTGTTTTTT.

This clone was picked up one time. The CDR3 reads CATSRDVGLAGATYEQYF. The CDR3 nucleotides read TGTGCCACCAGCAGAGATGTGGGACTAGCGGGAGCGACCTACGAGCAGTACTTC. The chain is built from TRBV15 and TRBJ2-7; 14 bases are a match to TRBD2. The trim removed 0 bases at V and 2 bases at J, leaving 6 bases unmatched. The CDR3 totals 18 residues. Germline V CDR1 and CDR2: LNHNV, YYDKDF (reference sequence).

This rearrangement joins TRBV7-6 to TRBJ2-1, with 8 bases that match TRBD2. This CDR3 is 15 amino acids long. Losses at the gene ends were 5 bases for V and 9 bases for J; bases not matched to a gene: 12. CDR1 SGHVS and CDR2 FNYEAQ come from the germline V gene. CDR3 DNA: TGTGCCAGCAGCACCGCGGGACTAGGGCTCGGTGAGCAGTTCTTC. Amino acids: CASSTAGLGLGEQFF.

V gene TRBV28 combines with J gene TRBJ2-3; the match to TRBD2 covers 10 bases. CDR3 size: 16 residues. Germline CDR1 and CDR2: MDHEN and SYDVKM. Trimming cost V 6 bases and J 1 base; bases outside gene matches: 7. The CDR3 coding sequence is TGTGCCAGCAGAACTGCCGGGACTAGCGGCACAGATACGCAGTATTTT. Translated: CASRTAGTSGTDTQYF.

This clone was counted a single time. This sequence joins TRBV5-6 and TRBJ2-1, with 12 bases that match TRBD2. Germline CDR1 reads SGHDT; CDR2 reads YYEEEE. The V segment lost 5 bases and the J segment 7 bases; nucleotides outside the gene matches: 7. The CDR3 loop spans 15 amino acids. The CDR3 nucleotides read TGTGCCAGCAGTTCAGGACTAGCGGGAAGGAATGAGCAGTTCTTC. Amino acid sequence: CASSSGLAGRNEQFF. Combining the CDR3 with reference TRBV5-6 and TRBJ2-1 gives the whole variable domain DAGVTQSPTHLIKTRGQQVTLRCSPKSGHDTVSWYQQALGQGPQFIFQYYEEEERQRGNFPDRFSGHQFPNYSSELNVNALLLGDSALYLCASSSGLAGRNEQFFGPGTRLTVL.

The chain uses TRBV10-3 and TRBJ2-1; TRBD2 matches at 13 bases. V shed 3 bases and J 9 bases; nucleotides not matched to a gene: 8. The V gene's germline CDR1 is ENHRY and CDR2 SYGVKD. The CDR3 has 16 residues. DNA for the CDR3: TGTGCCATCAGTGAACTAGCGGGAGGGCCGGGGGGTGAGCAGTTCTTC. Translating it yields CAISELAGGPGGEQFF.

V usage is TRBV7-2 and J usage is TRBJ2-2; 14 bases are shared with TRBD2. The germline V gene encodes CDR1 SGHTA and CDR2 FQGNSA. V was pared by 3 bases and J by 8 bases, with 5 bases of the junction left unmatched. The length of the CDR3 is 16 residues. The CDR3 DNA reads TGTGCCAGCAGCTTCGGACGACTAGCGGGAGGGGGGGAGCTGTTTTTT. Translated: CASSFGRLAGGGELFF.

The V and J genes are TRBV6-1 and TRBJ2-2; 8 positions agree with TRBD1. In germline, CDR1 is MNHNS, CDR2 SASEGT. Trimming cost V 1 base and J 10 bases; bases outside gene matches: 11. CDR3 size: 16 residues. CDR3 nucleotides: TGTGCCAGCAGTGAAGGCCCCAGGGGGCAAAACAAGGAGCTGTTTTTT. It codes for CASSEGPRGQNKELFF.

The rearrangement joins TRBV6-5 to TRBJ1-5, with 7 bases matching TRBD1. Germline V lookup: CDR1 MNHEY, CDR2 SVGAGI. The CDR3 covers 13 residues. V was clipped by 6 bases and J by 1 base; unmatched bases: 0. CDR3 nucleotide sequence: TGTGCCAGCAGGGGACAGAGCAATCAGCCCCAGCATTTT. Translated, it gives CASRGQSNQPQHF.

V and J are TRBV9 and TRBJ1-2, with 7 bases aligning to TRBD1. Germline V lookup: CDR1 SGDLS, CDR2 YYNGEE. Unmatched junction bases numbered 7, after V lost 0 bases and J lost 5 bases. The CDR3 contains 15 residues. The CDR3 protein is CASSVEQGSWYGYTF. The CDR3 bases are TGTGCCAGCAGCGTAGAACAGGGGAGTTGGTATGGCTACACCTTC.

The CDR3 DNA follows: TGTGCCAGCAGCCCCCCTAGGCGAGCGGGAACCTACGAGCAGTACTTC. This codes for CASSPPRRAGTYEQYF. This chain joins TRBV7-9 and TRBJ2-7; the match to TRBD2 covers 7 bases. V lost 5 bases, J lost 2 bases, and 12 bases stayed unmatched. CDR1 is SEHNR, CDR2 FQNEAQ, per germline (reference sequence). The CDR3 has 16 residues.

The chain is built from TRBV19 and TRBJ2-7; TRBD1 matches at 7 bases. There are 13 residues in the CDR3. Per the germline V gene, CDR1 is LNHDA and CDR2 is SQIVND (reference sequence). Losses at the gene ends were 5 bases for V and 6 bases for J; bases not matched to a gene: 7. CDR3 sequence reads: CASSPWSGGEQYF. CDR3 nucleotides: TGTGCCAGTAGTCCATGGTCAGGGGGCGAGCAGTACTTC.

The CDR3 DNA follows: TGTGCCAGCTCACGGGGGGACCTCTCCTACAATGAGCAGTTCTTC. Protein: CASSRGDLSYNEQFF. The chain combines TRBV18 with TRBJ2-1; maybe TRBD2 (6 bases). Germline V gives CDR1 KGHSH, CDR2 LQKENI. The CDR3 consists of 15 residues. Trimming shortened V by 4 bases and J by 0 bases, and 10 bases separated the two germline ends.

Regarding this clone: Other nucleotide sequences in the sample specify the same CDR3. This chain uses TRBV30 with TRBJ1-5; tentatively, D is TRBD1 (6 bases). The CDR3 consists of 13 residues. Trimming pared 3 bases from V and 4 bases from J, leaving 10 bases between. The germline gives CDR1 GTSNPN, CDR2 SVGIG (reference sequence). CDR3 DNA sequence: TGTGCCTGGAGGGGACAAGGAAATCAGCCCCAGCATTTT. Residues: CAWRGQGNQPQHF.

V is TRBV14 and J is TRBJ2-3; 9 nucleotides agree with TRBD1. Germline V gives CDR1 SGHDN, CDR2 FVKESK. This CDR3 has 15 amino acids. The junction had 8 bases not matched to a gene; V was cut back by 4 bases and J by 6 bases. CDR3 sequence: CASSLTGTGKDTQYF. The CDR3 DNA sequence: TGTGCCAGCAGCCTAACCGGGACAGGGAAGGATACGCAGTATTTT. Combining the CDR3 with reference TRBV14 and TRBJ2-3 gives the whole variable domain EAGVTQFPSHSVIEKGQTVTLRCDPISGHDNLYWYRRVMGKEIKFLLHFVKESKQDESGMPNNRFLAERTGGTYSTLKVQPAELEDSGVYFCASSLTGTGKDTQYFGPGTRLTVL.

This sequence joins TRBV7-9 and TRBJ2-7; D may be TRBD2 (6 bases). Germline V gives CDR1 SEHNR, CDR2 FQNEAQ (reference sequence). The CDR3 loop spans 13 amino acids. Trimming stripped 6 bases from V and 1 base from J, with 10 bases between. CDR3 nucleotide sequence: TGTGCCAGCAGAAATAGCGGATCCTACGAGCAGTACTTC. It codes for CASRNSGSYEQYF.

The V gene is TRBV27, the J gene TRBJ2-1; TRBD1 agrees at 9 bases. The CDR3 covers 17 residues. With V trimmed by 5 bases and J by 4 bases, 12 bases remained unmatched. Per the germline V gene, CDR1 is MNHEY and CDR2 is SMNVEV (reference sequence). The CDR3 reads CASSRRLTGGRYNEQFF. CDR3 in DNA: TGTGCCAGCAGTCGAAGACTGACAGGGGGGAGGTACAATGAGCAGTTCTTC.

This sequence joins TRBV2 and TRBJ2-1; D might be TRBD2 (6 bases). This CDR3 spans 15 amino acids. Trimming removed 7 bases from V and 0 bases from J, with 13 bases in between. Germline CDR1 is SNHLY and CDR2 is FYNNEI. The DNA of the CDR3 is TGTGCCAGCACGTCGGAGGGGAGCTCCTACAATGAGCAGTTCTTC. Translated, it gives CASTSEGSSYNEQFF.

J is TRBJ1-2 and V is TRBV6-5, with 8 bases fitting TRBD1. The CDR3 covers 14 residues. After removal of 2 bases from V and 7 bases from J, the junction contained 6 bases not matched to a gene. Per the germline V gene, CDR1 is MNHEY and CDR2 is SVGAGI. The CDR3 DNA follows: TGTGCCAGCAGTTACACCGGACAGGGTAGTGGCTACACCTTC. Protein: CASSYTGQGSGYTF.

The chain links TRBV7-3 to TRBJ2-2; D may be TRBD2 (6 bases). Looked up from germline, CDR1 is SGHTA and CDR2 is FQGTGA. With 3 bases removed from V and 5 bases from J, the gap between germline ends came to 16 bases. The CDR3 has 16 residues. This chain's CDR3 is CASSFSGIGRTGELFF. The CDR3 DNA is TGTGCCAGCAGCTTTTCCGGGATTGGGAGGACCGGGGAGCTGTTTTTT.